This T cell receptor (beta chain) comes out of a study of cytomegalovirus exposure and HLA in healthy donors. Study details: The roughly 120 validation repertoires used the same platform as the roughly 670 first-cohort repertoires (as reported by a later analysis).

Broader study findings: A classifier reportedly called cytomegalovirus status with high sensitivity and specificity. A later analysis found first-cohort TCR clusters tended to co-occur in the 130 or so validation repertoires.

CDR1 is MNHEY and CDR2 is SVGAGI in the germline V gene. V lost 7 bases and J lost 3; bases outside the gene matches: 6. The CDR3 runs to 14 residues. Libraries were prepared by immunoSEQ multiplex PCR; TCRdb keeps only in-frame clonotypes and omits some of them. The sample lists about 200,000 clones, about 82% occurring once. The donors were part of the validation cohort, which consisted of about 120 subjects and was separate from the first cohort of 666 subjects. Worth noting for this clone: What it recognizes is unknown.

This TCR derives from a woman under 30 in good health and CMV-seronegative. The rearrangement uses TRBV6-5 and TRBJ2-1; the match to TRBD2 covers 7 bases. Sequencing was done on a sample of PBMCs. The CDR3 reads CASTRAGDYNEQFF. CDR3 sequence (DNA): TGTGCCAGCACTCGCGCGGGAGACTACAATGAGCAGTTCTTC.